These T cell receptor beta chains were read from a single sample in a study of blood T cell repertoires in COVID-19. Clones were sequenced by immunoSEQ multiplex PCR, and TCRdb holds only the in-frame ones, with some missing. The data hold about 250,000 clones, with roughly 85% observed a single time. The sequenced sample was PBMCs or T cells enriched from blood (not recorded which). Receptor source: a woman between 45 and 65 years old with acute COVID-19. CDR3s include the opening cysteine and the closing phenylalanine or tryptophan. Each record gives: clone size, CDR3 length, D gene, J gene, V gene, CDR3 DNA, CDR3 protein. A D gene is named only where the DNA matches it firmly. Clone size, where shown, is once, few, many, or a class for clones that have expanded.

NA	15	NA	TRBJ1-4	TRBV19	TGTGCCAGTAGTATGGATCGCGGGGGGCGTGAAAAACTGTTTTTT	CASSMDRGGREKLFF
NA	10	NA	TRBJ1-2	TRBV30	TGTGCCCTGTTAAGCCCTGGCTACACCTTC	CALLSPGYTF
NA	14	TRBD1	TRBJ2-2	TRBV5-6	TGTGCCAGCAGCTCAACAGGGGACACCGGGGAGCTGTTTTTT	CASSSTGDTGELFF
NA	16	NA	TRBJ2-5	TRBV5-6	TGTGCCAGCAGCGTGGCAGGGGACAAAAACCAAGAGACCCAGTACTTC	CASSVAGDKNQETQYF
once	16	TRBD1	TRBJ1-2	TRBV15	TGTGCCACCAGCAGAGATCGGGGACAGAGCTACTATGGCTACACCTTC	CATSRDRGQSYYGYTF
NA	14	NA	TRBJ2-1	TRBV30	TGTGCCTGGAGTGGGGAGGGGGCCTACAATGAGCAGTTCTTC	CAWSGEGAYNEQFF
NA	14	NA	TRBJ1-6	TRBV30	TGTGCCTGGAACGCCCTGAGGTGGGGCATTCCCCTCCACTTT	CAWNALRWGIPLHF
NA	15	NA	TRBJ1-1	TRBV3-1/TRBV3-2	TGTGCCAGCAGCCATACAGGGAGATCGGGCACTGAAGCTTTCTTT	CASSHTGRSGTEAFF
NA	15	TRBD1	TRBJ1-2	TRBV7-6	TGTGCCAGCAGCTCGACAGGGGGTGCTAACTATGGCTACACCTTC	CASSSTGGANYGYTF
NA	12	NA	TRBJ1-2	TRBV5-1	TGCGCCAGCAGCTTAACAGGGCAGAGCTACACCTTC	CASSLTGQSYTF
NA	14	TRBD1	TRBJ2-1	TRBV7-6	TGTGCCAGCAGCTCGGACAGGGCCTACAATGAGCAGTTCTTC	CASSSDRAYNEQFF
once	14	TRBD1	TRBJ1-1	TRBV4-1	TGCGCCAGCAGCCAAGAGGCACAGGGGGCAAAAGCTTTCTTT	CASSQEAQGAKAFF
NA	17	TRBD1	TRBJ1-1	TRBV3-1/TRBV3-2	TGTGCCAGCAGCCAAGGTTGGTCTGGACAGGGGAACACTGAAGCTTTCTTT	CASSQGWSGQGNTEAFF
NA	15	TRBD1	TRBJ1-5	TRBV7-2	TGTGCCAGCAGCTCTAGACAGGGTAGCAATCAGCCCCAGCATTTT	CASSSRQGSNQPQHF
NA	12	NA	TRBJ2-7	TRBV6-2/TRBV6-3	TGTGCCAGCAGTACCCCAGGAAGCGAGCAGTACTTC	CASSTPGSEQYF
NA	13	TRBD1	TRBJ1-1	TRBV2	TGTGCCAGCAGGGGACAGGGGGCAACTGAAGCTTTCTTT	CASRGQGATEAFF
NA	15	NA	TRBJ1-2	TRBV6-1	TGTGCCAGCAGTGAAACAGAAAAAATTCTGACTGGCTACACCTTC	CASSETEKILTGYTF
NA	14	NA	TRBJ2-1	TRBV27	TGTGCCAGCAGTTCACCCCGCCGGGTAGATGAGCAGTTCTTC	CASSSPRRVDEQFF
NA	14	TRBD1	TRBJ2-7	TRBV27	TGTGCCAGCAGTTTAGGACAGGGGGTGAACGAGCAGTACTTC	CASSLGQGVNEQYF
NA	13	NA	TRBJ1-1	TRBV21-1	TGTGCCACACCGGGACACTCGAACACTGAAGCTTTCTTT	CATPGHSNTEAFF
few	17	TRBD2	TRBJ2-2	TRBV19	TGTGCCAGTAGTACCCTAGCGGGGACCCGGGGAACCGGGGAGCTGTTTTTT	CASSTLAGTRGTGELFF
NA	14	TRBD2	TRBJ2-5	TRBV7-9	TGTGCCAGCAGCGCGGGGGGTTCCATCCAGACCCAGTACTTC	CASSAGGSIQTQYF
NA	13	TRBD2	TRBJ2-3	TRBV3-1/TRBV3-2	TGTGCCAGCGGGACTAGCGCGACAGATACGCAGTATTTT	CASGTSATDTQYF
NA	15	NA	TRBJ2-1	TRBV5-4	TGTGCCAGCAGCTTGGCAGGAGGGAATAGGAATGAGCAGTTCTTC	CASSLAGGNRNEQFF
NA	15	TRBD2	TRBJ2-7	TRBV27	TGTGCCAGCAGTAGGGGAACTAGCGGGGTCTACGAGCAGTACTTC	CASSRGTSGVYEQYF
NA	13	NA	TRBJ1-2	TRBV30	TGTGCCTGGAGTCCCCAGGATAACTATGGCTACACCTTC	CAWSPQDNYGYTF
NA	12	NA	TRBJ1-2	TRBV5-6	TGTGCCAGCAGCTTTTCAGGCTATGGCTACACCTTC	CASSFSGYGYTF
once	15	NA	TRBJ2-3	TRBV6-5	TGTGCCAGCAGTTACTCGAGGGACACCACAGATACGCAGTATTTT	CASSYSRDTTDTQYF
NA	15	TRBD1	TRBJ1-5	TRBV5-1	TGCGCCAGCAGCCCCCAGGGGGCTAGCAATCAGCCCCAGCATTTT	CASSPQGASNQPQHF
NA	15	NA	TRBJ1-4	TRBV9	TGTGCCAGCAGCGTAGGGGGCGCAACTAATGAAAAACTGTTTTTT	CASSVGGATNEKLFF
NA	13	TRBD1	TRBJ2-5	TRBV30	TGTGCCTGGAGTGGGGGACAGGGTGGGACCCAGTACTTC	CAWSGGQGGTQYF
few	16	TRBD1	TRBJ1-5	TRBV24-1	TGTGCCACCAGTGGACGACAGGGTTATAGCAATCAGCCCCAGCATTTT	CATSGRQGYSNQPQHF
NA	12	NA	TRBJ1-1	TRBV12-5	TGTGCTAGCGGACAGTTAAACACTGAAGCTTTCTTT	CASGQLNTEAFF
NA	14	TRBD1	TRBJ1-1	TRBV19	TGTGCCAGTAGTGATTCAGGGGGACGAGGGAAAGCTTTCTTT	CASSDSGGRGKAFF
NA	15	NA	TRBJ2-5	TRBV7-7	TGTGCTAGCAGCTTACACCACGGACAGCAAGAGACCCAGTACTTC	CASSLHHGQQETQYF
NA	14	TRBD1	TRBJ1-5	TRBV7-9	TGTGCCAGCAGCCACGAGGGGGCGCGGCAGCCCCAGCATTTT	CASSHEGARQPQHF
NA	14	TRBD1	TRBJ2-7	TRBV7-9	TGTGCCAGCAGCTACGGACAGGGTCTTTCCGAGCAGTACTTC	CASSYGQGLSEQYF
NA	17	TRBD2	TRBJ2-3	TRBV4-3	TGCGCCAGCAGCCAAGGTGTGGGTCGGGAGGGCACAGATACGCAGTATTTT	CASSQGVGREGTDTQYF
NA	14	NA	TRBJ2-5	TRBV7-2	TGTGCCAGCAGCTTAGCTGGGGGCCGGGAGACCCAGTACTTC	CASSLAGGRETQYF